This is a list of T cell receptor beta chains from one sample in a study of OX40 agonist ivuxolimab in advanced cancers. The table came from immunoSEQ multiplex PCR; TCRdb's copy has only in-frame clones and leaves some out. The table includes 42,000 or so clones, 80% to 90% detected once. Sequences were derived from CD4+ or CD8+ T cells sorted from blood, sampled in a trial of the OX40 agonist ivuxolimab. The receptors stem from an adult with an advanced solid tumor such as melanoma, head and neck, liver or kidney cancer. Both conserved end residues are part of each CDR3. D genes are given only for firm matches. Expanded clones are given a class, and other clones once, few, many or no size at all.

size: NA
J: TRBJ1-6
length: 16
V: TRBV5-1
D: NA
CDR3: CASSRGVSSYNSPLHF
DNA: TGCGCCAGCAGCCGGGGGGTGAGCTCCTATAATTCACCCCTCCACTTT

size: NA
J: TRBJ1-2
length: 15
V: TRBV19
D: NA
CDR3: CASTMAGAPNYGYTF
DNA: TGTGCCAGTACCATGGCAGGGGCACCTAACTATGGCTACACCTTC

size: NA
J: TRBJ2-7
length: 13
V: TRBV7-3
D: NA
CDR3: CASSFSGTGEQYF
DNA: TGTGCCAGCAGCTTCTCCGGGACGGGGGAGCAGTACTTC

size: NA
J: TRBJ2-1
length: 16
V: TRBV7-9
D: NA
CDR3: CASSARWGGASNEQFF
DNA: TGTGCCAGCAGCGCCCGGTGGGGGGGGGCCTCAAATGAGCAGTTCTTC

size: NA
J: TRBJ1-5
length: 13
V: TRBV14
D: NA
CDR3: CASSRAGNQPQHF
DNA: TGTGCCAGCAGCAGGGCAGGAAATCAGCCCCAGCATTTT

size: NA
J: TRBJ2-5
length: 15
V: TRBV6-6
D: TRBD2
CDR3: CASSYRTSGEETQYF
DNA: TGTGCCAGCAGTTACCGTACTAGCGGGGAAGAGACCCAGTACTTC

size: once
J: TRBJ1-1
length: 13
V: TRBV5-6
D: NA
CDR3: CASRRTRETEAFF
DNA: TGTGCCAGCAGGCGTACTAGGGAAACTGAAGCTTTCTTT

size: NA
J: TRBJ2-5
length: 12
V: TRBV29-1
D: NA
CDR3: CSAGQSQETQYF
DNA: TGCAGCGCTGGACAGTCTCAAGAGACCCAGTACTTC

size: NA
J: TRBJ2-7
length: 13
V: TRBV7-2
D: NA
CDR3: CASSQVKGGEQYF
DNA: TGTGCCAGCAGCCAAGTGAAGGGCGGAGAGCAGTACTTC

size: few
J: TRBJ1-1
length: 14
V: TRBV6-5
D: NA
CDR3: CASSRRDRGTEAFF
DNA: TGTGCCAGCAGTCGCAGGGACCGAGGGACTGAAGCTTTCTTT

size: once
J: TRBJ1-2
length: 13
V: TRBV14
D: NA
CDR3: CASSQDLFYGYTF
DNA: TGTGCCAGCAGCCAAGATTTGTTCTATGGCTACACCTTC

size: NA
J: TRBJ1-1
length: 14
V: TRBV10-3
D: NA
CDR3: CAISESAPPTEAFF
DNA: TGTGCCATCAGTGAGTCCGCGCCCCCCACTGAAGCTTTCTTT

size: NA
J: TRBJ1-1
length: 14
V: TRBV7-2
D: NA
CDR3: CASSFQSRGKGAFF
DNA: TGTGCCAGCAGCTTCCAGAGTCGGGGGAAGGGAGCTTTCTTT

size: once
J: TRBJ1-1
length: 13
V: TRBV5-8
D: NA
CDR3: CASSLGVNTEAFF
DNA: TGTGCCAGCAGCTTGGGAGTGAACACTGAAGCTTTCTTT

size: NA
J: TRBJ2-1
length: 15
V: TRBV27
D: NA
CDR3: CASSFGVGGFNEQFF
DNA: TGTGCCAGCAGTTTTGGGGTTGGGGGCTTTAATGAGCAGTTCTTC

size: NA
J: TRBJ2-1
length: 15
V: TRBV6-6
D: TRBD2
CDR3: CASNTQAGAYNEQFF
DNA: TGTGCCAGCAATACGCAAGCGGGGGCCTACAATGAGCAGTTCTTC

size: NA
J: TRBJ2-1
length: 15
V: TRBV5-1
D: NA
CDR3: CASGPTLSSYNEQFF
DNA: TGCGCCAGCGGCCCCACTTTGAGCTCCTACAATGAGCAGTTCTTC

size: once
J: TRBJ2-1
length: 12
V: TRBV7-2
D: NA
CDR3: CASSLTYNEQFF
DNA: TGTGCCAGCAGTCTTACTTACAATGAGCAGTTCTTC

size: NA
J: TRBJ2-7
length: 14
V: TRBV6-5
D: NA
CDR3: CASNLRGGRGEQYF
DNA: TGTGCCAGCAACTTACGTGGGGGGCGCGGCGAGCAGTACTTC

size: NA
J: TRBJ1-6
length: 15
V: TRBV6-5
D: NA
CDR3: CASSYRSSYNSPLHF
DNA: TGTGCCAGCAGTTACCGGAGCTCCTATAATTCACCCCTCCACTTT

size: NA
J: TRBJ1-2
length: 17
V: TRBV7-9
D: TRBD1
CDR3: CASSPAGDRNSNYGYTF
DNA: TGTGCCAGCAGCCCTGCCGGGGACAGAAATTCAAACTATGGCTACACCTTC

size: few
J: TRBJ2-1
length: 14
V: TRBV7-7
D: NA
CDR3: CASSLQIGNNEQFF
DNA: TGTGCTAGCAGCTTACAAATTGGGAACAATGAGCAGTTCTTC

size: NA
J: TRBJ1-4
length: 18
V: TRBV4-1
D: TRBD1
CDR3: CASSQDHEDRGANEKLFF
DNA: TGCGCCAGCAGCCAAGATCATGAGGACAGGGGGGCTAATGAAAAACTGTTTTTT

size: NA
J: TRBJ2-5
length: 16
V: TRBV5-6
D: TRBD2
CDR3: CASSLAGGEFQETQYF
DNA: TGTGCCAGCAGCTTGGCCGGGGGGGAATTTCAAGAGACCCAGTACTTC

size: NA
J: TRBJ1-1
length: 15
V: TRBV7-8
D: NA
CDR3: CASSPTGGWNTEAFF
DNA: TGTGCCAGCAGCCCGACGGGGGGATGGAACACTGAAGCTTTCTTT

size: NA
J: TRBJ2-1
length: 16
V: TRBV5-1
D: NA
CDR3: CASSLAGPDGGGEQFF
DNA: TGCGCCAGCAGCTTGGCCGGGCCCGACGGAGGAGGTGAGCAGTTCTTC

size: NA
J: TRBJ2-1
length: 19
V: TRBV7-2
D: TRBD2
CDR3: CASSLRILAGISSYNEQFF
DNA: TGTGCCAGCAGCTTAAGGATACTAGCGGGGATTAGCTCCTACAATGAGCAGTTCTTC

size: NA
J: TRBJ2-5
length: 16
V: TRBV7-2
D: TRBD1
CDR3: CASSLAGTAGQETQYF
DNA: TGTGCCAGCAGCTTAGCCGGGACAGCCGGCCAAGAGACCCAGTACTTC

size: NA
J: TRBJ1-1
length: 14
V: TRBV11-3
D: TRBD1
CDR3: CASSKGQANTEAFF
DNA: TGTGCCAGCAGCAAGGGACAGGCGAACACTGAAGCTTTCTTT

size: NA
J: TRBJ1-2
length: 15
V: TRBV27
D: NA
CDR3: CASSPSRGRIYGYTF
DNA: TGTGCCAGCAGTCCCTCAAGGGGACGTATCTATGGCTACACCTTC

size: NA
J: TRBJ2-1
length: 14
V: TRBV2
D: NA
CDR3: CASDLLGARGEQFF
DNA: TGTGCCAGCGATCTTTTGGGGGCGAGGGGTGAGCAGTTCTTC

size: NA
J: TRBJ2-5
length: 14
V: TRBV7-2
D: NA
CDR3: CASRQTEYQETQYF
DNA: TGTGCCAGCAGACAGACAGAGTACCAAGAGACCCAGTACTTC

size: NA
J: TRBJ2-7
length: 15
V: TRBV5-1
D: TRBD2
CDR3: CASSGGGLGAYEQYF
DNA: TGCGCCAGCAGCGGGGGGGGACTGGGAGCCTACGAGCAGTACTTC

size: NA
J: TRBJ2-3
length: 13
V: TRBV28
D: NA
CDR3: CASSWGSSNTQYF
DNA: TGTGCCAGCAGTTGGGGCAGTTCAAATACGCAGTATTTT

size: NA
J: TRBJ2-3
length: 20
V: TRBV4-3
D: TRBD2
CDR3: CASSQGLAGGRLNNTDTQYF
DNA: TGCGCCAGCAGCCAGGGACTAGCGGGGGGTCGCCTCAACAACACAGATACGCAGTATTTT

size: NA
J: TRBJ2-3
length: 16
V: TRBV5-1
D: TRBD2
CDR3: CASSSAGLAGTDTQYF
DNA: TGCGCCAGCAGCTCGGCAGGGCTAGCGGGCACAGATACGCAGTATTTT

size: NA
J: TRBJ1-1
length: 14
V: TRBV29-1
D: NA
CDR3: CSVEDERRGTEAFF
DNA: TGCAGCGTTGAAGATGAGCGGCGGGGCACTGAAGCTTTCTTT

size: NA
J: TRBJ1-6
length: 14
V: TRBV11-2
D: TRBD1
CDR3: CASSSGQIDSPLHF
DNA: TGTGCCAGCAGCTCGGGACAGATCGATTCACCCCTCCACTTT

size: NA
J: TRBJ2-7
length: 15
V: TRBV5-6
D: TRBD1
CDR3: CASSRDREVWYEQYF
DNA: TGTGCCAGCAGCCGGGACAGGGAGGTGTGGTACGAGCAGTACTTC

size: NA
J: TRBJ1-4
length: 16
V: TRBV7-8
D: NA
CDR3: CASSLVSRGTNEKLFF
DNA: TGTGCCAGCAGCTTAGTGTCCAGGGGAACTAATGAAAAACTGTTTTTT

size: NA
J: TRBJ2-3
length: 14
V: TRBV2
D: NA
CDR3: CASKEARVTDTQYF
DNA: TGTGCCAGCAAGGAGGCCAGGGTGACAGATACGCAGTATTTT

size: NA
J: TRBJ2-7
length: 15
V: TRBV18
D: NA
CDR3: CASSPQSGVTYEQYF
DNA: TGTGCCAGCTCACCACAATCAGGTGTAACCTACGAGCAGTACTTC